The following is a T cell receptor (beta chain) sequence with its context. Samples of blood were obtained at baseline, on cycle 4 day 1, and on cycle 7 day 1. These data are taken from a study of OX40 agonist ivuxolimab in advanced cancers. At the level of the study: Three dose-escalation patients had partial responses: one with hepatocellular carcinoma and two with cutaneous melanoma.

Sequencing was performed with immunoSEQ multiplex PCR; in TCRdb, only in-frame clones are kept and a portion is missing. The sample carries some 50,000 clones, over 80% recorded once. V was trimmed by 4 bases and J by 0 bases, leaving 13 bases between them. The CDR3 loop spans 16 amino acids. Germline lookup yields CDR1 SGHVS and CDR2 FQNEAQ. The rearrangement joins TRBV7-8 to TRBJ2-4; D may be TRBD1 (6 bases). Specimen: CD4+ or CD8+ T cells sorted from blood, collected in a trial of the OX40 agonist ivuxolimab. The clonotype was recovered from an adult with an advanced solid tumor such as melanoma, head and neck, liver or kidney cancer. The DNA for the CDR3 is TGTGCCAGCAGCTCCGGACAGATCCTAGCCAAAAACATTCAGTACTTC. Translated, it gives CASSSGQILAKNIQYF.